This T cell receptor beta chain comes out of a study of cytomegalovirus exposure and HLA in healthy donors. A remark on this clone: Its cognate antigen is unknown.

Primers for the PCR totalled 60 Vbeta and 13 Jbeta. Here immunoSEQ multiplex PCR was the method, and the copy in TCRdb shows in-frame clones only, minus some. The sample lists under 200,000 clones; about three quarters were seen once. This CDR3 contains 17 residues. V dropped 0 bases and J dropped 7; count of bases not matched to a gene: 10. Germline lookup yields CDR1 SGHDT and CDR2 YYEEEE. Study-wide results and limits: When a later analysis compared HLA-associated TCR beta chains with equally common others, the HLA-associated chains turned out to be more clonally expanded and to have lower generation probabilities. The study labeled 170 or so TCR beta chains cytomegalovirus-associated. Cytomegalovirus status was reportedly diagnosed by the classifier with high sensitivity and specificity.

Sequencing was performed on PBMCs. This receptor was identified in a woman between 40 and 55 years old in good health and CMV-seropositive. The chain employs TRBV5-6 and TRBJ2-2; 9 nucleotides line up with TRBD2. CDR3 bases: TGTGCCAGCAGCTTGGATGGACTAGCGTCCCTAGTCGGGGAGCTGTTTTTT. Its protein is CASSLDGLASLVGELFF.